The 20 T cell receptor beta chains given below trace back to one sample, sequenced in a study of T-cell reconstitution after alpha-beta-depleted transplantation in children. A library of TCRbeta sequences, prepared with unique molecular identifiers, was generated. TCRdb reprocessed the PCR reads with MiXCR, giving one entry per CDR3 protein. The table has approximately 590,000 distinct CDR3 sequences, approximately 10% seen once; the top ten hold about 4%. The sequencing here drew on PBMCs from the stem cell graft donor, taken from the stem cell graft. The receptors shown here come from a human donor who donated a stem cell graft to a child with acute myeloid leukemia.

This clonotype was picked up a small number of times. The rearrangement uses TRBV7-8 and TRBJ2-5; 11 bases agree with TRBD2. With 2 bases clipped from V and 1 base from J, the junction kept 6 bases outside the gene matches. This CDR3 spans 17 amino acids. Germline-derived CDR1 and CDR2 are SGHVS and FQNEAQ. The CDR3 protein is CASSLFAGTSGQETQYF. The CDR3 DNA sequence: TGTGCCAGCAGCTTATTCGCCGGGACTAGCGGCCAAGAGACCCAGTACTTC.

About this clonotype: A read error is possible here, since a much larger clone lies one base away. The gene calls are TRBV29-1 and TRBJ2-7; TRBD2 is a possible D gene (5 bases). Germline loops: CDR1 SQVTM, CDR2 ANQGSEA. The CDR3 sequence is 14 residues long. Trimming took off 5 bases at V and 3 bases at J, with 17 bases between the two ends. The CDR3 coding sequence is TGCAGCGTTAAGAAAGACGAGCGGAACTACGAGCAGTACTTC. Translation: CSVKKDERNYEQYF.

The sample holds a few counts of this clonotype. This chain joins TRBV20-1 and TRBJ2-7; perhaps TRBD2 as D (6 bases). V was clipped by 4 bases and J by 3 bases, with 13 bases between them. This CDR3 is 13 amino acids long. Germline values: CDR1 DFQATT, CDR2 SNEGSKA (reference sequence). The DNA of the CDR3 is TGCAGTGCTAACCGGGACTCCAGCTACGAGCAGTACTTC. It translates to CSANRDSSYEQYF.

This sequence joins TRBV6-1 and TRBJ2-3; tentatively, D is TRBD2 (6 bases). CDR1 MNHNS and CDR2 SASEGT come from the germline V gene. Trimming removed 6 bases at V and 2 bases at J, with 9 bases between. The CDR3 covers 13 residues. CDR3 nucleotide sequence: TGTGCCAGCAGGGCGGGGTTCACAGATACGCAGTATTTT. The encoded protein is CASRAGFTDTQYF.

This clonotype was observed many times. The chain has TRBV6-2 or TRBV6-3 and TRBJ1-1, with 7 bases lining up with TRBD1. Germline loops: CDR1 MNHEY, CDR2 SVGEGT. There are 15 residues in the CDR3. V lost 5 bases and J lost 3; bases outside the gene matches: 9. CDR3 nucleotides: TGTGCCAGCAGTGCCACAGGGGTGGGGCACACTGAAGCTTTCTTT. It codes for CASSATGVGHTEAFF.

This clonotype was recorded a few times. This rearrangement joins TRBV5-1 to TRBJ2-7; the match to TRBD2 covers 10 bases. V lost 2 bases to trimming and J lost 4 bases; unmatched junction nucleotides: 6. The CDR3 spans 15 residues. Per the germline V gene, CDR1 is SGHRS and CDR2 is YFSETQ. The CDR3 nucleotides read TGCGCCAGCAGCTTCATAGCGGGAGGATTATACGAGCAGTACTTC. It codes for CASSFIAGGLYEQYF.

This clonotype came up a few times. The chain uses TRBV5-1 and TRBJ2-1, with D uncertain. Germline V gene data show CDR1 as SGHRS and CDR2 as YFSETQ. The CDR3 spans 14 residues. Trimming stripped 0 bases from V and 3 bases from J, with 7 bases between. Here the CDR3 DNA reads TGCGCCAGCAGCTTGGAATCAAACTACAATGAGCAGTTCTTC. It specifies CASSLESNYNEQFF.

The chain uses TRBV11-2 and TRBJ2-3; 12 bases map to TRBD2. Germline lookup yields CDR1 SGHAT and CDR2 FQNNGV. The CDR3 is made up of 19 amino acids. V was pared by 3 bases and J by 2 bases, with 12 bases of the junction left unmatched. The chain's CDR3 is CASSLPGLAGSFFTDTQYF. CDR3 sequence (DNA): TGTGCCAGCAGCTTGCCCGGACTAGCGGGATCTTTTTTCACAGATACGCAGTATTTT.

The V and J genes are TRBV20-1 and TRBJ2-7, with 10 bases fitting TRBD2. The CDR3 covers 13 residues. After removal of 7 bases from V and 1 base from J, the junction contained 4 bases not matched to a gene. CDR1 and CDR2 from the germline V gene are DFQATT and SNEGSKA (reference sequence). The CDR3 DNA follows: TGCAGTGATCGACTAGCGGGTTCCTACGAGCAGTACTTC. Its translation: CSDRLAGSYEQYF.

This clonotype has just a few counts. Its ends do not fully match the called genes, so a read error is possible. The V and J genes are TRBV7-7 and TRBJ2-5, with D possibly being TRBD1 (6 bases). The CDR3 totals 14 residues. CDR1 is SSHAT, CDR2 FNYEAQ, per germline (reference sequence). The CDR3 DNA is TGTGCTAGCAGCTTAGCAGGGGAGAAAGAGACCCAGTACTTC. Its translation: CASSLAGEKETQYF.

This clonotype was recorded a few times. The chain links TRBV5-1 to TRBJ2-7; D is undetermined. The V and J ends lost 3 bases and 6 bases respectively, with 10 bases between them. The CDR3 extends over 12 amino acids. Looked up from germline, CDR1 is SGHRS and CDR2 is YFSETQ. CDR3: CASSYTEFEQYF. The CDR3 DNA is TGCGCCAGCAGCTACACAGAGTTCGAGCAGTACTTC.

CDR3 nucleotides: TGTGCCAGCAGCCGGCCCGGGGGTGGTGGGGCCAACGTCCTGACTTTC. Protein: CASSRPGGGGANVLTF. J is TRBJ2-6 and V is TRBV3-1, with D perhaps matching TRBD2 (6 bases). The germline CDR1 and CDR2 sequences are LGHDT and YNNKEL (reference sequence). This CDR3 contains 16 residues. V dropped 4 bases and J dropped 3 bases, with 13 bases sitting between them.

This clonotype has a handful of counts. This rearrangement joins TRBV12-3 or TRBV12-4 to TRBJ1-3; D may be TRBD1 (6 bases). This CDR3 contains 13 residues. V lost 5 bases and J lost 2, with 7 bases in between. For the CDR3, the DNA is TGTGCCAGCAGTCGGGACACTGGAAACACCATATATTTT. Its protein product is CASSRDTGNTIYF.

In nucleotides, the CDR3 is TGTGCCAGCAGATGGGGACTAGCGGGAGTAGATACGCAGTATTTT. Translating gives CASRWGLAGVDTQYF. The chain employs TRBV6-2 or TRBV6-3 and TRBJ2-3; 14 bases agree with TRBD2. The ends lost 6 bases at V and 5 bases at J; junction bases unmatched: 4. CDR3 size: 15 residues. Germline values: CDR1 MNHEY, CDR2 SVGEGT.

There are many counts of this clonotype. This sequence joins TRBV5-5 and TRBJ2-3; D gene unclear. CDR1 and CDR2 (germline): SGHKS, YYEKEE (reference sequence). V was cut by 5 bases and J by 2 bases, with 12 bases left in between. The CDR3 contains 14 residues. This CDR3 is CASSSPTVTDTQYF. The CDR3 bases are TGTGCCAGCAGTTCACCAACAGTCACAGATACGCAGTATTTT.

This sequence joins TRBV7-9 and TRBJ1-4, with 9 positions matching TRBD1. The germline V gene has CDR1 SEHNR and CDR2 FQNEAQ (reference sequence). With V trimmed by 7 bases and J by 5 bases, 5 bases remained unmatched. The CDR3 has 14 amino acids. CDR3 sequence (DNA): TGTGCCAGCAATAAAGGGACAGGGAATGAAAAACTGTTTTTT. This gives the protein CASNKGTGNEKLFF.

This clonotype was seen only a few times. This chain uses TRBV7-2 with TRBJ2-1, with 9 nucleotides matching TRBD2. The length of the CDR3 is 16 residues. Germline values: CDR1 SGHTA, CDR2 FQGNSA. The V and J ends lost 2 bases and 7 bases, in that order; junction bases with no gene match: 9. CDR3 loop: CASSLNRGRAGNEQFF. CDR3 nucleotide sequence: TGTGCCAGCAGCTTAAATCGCGGGAGGGCCGGAAATGAGCAGTTCTTC. The entire variable domain, with the rest obtained from reference TRBV7-2 and TRBJ2-1, is as follows: GAGVSQSPSNKVTEKGKDVELRCDPISGHTALYWYRQSLGQGLEFLIYFQGNSAPDKSGLPSDRFSAERTGGSVSTLTIQRTQQEDSAVYLCASSLNRGRAGNEQFFGPGTRLTVL.

This clonotype was observed many times. The CDR3 loop reads CASFHGGQQYF. The CDR3 region has the DNA TGCGCCAGCTTCCATGGGGGACAGCAGTACTTC. The rearrangement links TRBV4-1 to TRBJ2-7, with D possibly being TRBD1 or TRBD2 (5 bases each). Germline V gene sequence: CDR1 MGHRA, CDR2 YSYEKL. V lost 8 bases to trimming and J lost 8 bases, with 13 bases between them. CDR3 size: 11 residues.

This clonotype showed up just a few times. This chain uses TRBV6-2 or TRBV6-3 with TRBJ2-7; TRBD1 is a possible D gene (6 bases). CDR1 and CDR2 (germline): MNHEY, SVGEGT. CDR3 length: 11 residues. Trimming pared 10 bases from V and 6 bases from J, leaving 13 bases between. CDR3 coding DNA: TGTGCCACCGGTTTGGGGGCCGAGCAGTACTTC. Its translation: CATGLGAEQYF.

This clonotype was detected only a few times. The chain has TRBV7-6 and TRBJ2-1; no clear D. Germline V gene sequence: CDR1 SGHVS, CDR2 FNYEAQ. The CDR3 runs 18 residues. Trimming took off 3 bases at V and 0 bases at J, with 18 bases between the two ends. This CDR3 reads CASSFTNGGPNSYNEQFF. CDR3 nucleotides: TGTGCCAGCAGCTTTACTAACGGCGGACCTAACTCCTACAATGAGCAGTTCTTC.